These T cell receptor beta chains were read from a single sample in a study of CXCR3-negative and CXCR3-positive naive CD8 T cells. For each CDR3 protein, TCRdb gives one entry from its re-call of the 5' RACE reads, without DNA. The sample totals tens of thousands of distinct CDR3 sequences; its top ten clones hold around 0.82%. Input material: naive CXCR3+ CD8+ T cells from blood. The receptors derive from a human donor in good health. Some clones in this sample may be carry-over from other donors' samples. Both conserved end residues are part of each CDR3.

J | V | CDR3
TRBJ2-1 | TRBV28 | CASSAREGVYNEQFF
TRBJ1-4 | TRBV28 | CATTVGGEEKLFF
TRBJ2-3 | TRBV12-3/TRBV12-4 | CASSFSITQYF
TRBJ2-7 | TRBV7-9 | CASSFPGGYEQYF
TRBJ2-4 | TRBV7-9 | CASSLGPGAVDIQYF
TRBJ1-2 | TRBV12-3/TRBV12-4 | CASSLDRGPGYTF
TRBJ2-7 | TRBV29-1 | CSVEGQAPYEQYF
TRBJ2-3 | TRBV7-8 | CASTPLRERLSTDTQYF
TRBJ2-7 | TRBV10-3 | CAISESIESYEQYF
TRBJ2-1 | TRBV5-6 | CASSLEPAYNEQFF
TRBJ1-1 | TRBV19 | CASKDGQGMNTEAFF
TRBJ2-1 | TRBV4-3 | CASSHRTSGGNSYNEQFF
TRBJ2-3 | TRBV28 | CASSSGQVIDTQYF